Here is one T cell receptor beta chain with its context. This sample is part of a study of cytomegalovirus exposure and HLA in healthy donors. With 5 bases removed from V and 5 bases from J, the gap between germline ends came to 12 bases. CDR3 length: 14 residues. CDR1 and CDR2 (germline): LGHNA, YNFKEQ. Primers: 60 Vbeta forward and 13 Jbeta reverse. Method: immunoSEQ multiplex PCR; TCRdb's copy keeps in-frame clones and lacks some. In the table there are approximately 88,000 clones, over 60% of which are singletons. V gene TRBV4-2 combines with J gene TRBJ2-2; maybe TRBD2 (5 bases). The TCR was taken from a man aged 25 to 45 in good health and CMV-seropositive. Sequencing used PBMCs. CDR3 sequence: CASSLRPGTGELFF. CDR3 in DNA: TGTGCCAGCAGCTTAAGGCCGGGAACCGGGGAGCTGTTTTTT.